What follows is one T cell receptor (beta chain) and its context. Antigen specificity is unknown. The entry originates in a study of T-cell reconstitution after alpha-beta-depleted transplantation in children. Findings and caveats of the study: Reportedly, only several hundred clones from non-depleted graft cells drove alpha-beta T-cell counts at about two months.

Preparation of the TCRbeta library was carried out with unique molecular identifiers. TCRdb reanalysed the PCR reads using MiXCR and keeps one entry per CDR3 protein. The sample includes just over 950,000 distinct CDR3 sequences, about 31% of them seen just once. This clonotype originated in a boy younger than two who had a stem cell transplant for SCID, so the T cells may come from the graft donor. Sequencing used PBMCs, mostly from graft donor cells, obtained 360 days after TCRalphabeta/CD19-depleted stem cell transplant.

CDR3 DNA: TGTGCCAGCTCACGGACAGGGAGGGACACTGAAGCTTTCTTT. Amino acids: CASSRTGRDTEAFF. The chain has TRBV18 and TRBJ1-1, with 8 nucleotides matching TRBD1. This CDR3 contains 14 residues. CDR1 KGHSH and CDR2 LQKENI come from the germline V gene. V gave up 4 bases and J gave up 3 bases; unmatched junction bases: 4. The full variable domain, with the rest looked up from reference TRBV18 and TRBJ1-1, is NAGVMQNPRHLVRRRGQEARLRCSPMKGHSHVYWYRQLPEEGLKFMVYLQKENIIDESGMPKERFSAEFPKEGPSILRIQQVVRGDSAAYFCASSRTGRDTEAFFGQGTRLTVV.